This TCR beta chain was observed in a study of T cell responses to AZD1222 COVID-19 vaccine. The CDR3 totals 14 residues. The germline V and J ends were trimmed by 5 bases and 2 bases, with 12 bases remaining between them. Germline assignment: CDR1 SGHAT and CDR2 FQNNGV. Points from the study as a whole: Seropositivity was recorded at baseline in only six AZD1222 recipients.

About this clone: Its antigen remains unknown.

The data were produced by immunoSEQ multiplex PCR, yet TCRdb's version contains in-frame clones alone and is incomplete. The sample holds 150,000 or so clones; more than 85% are singletons and the top ten take around 3.5%. This specimen consisted of peripheral blood, obtained 28 days after the second AZD1222 dose. V and J are TRBV11-2 and TRBJ1-2; no clear D. This TCR was recovered from an adult who received the AZD1222 COVID-19 vaccine. The CDR3 DNA reads as TGTGCCAGCAGCATACTGCAGACGAACTATGGCTACACCTTC. As protein: CASSILQTNYGYTF.